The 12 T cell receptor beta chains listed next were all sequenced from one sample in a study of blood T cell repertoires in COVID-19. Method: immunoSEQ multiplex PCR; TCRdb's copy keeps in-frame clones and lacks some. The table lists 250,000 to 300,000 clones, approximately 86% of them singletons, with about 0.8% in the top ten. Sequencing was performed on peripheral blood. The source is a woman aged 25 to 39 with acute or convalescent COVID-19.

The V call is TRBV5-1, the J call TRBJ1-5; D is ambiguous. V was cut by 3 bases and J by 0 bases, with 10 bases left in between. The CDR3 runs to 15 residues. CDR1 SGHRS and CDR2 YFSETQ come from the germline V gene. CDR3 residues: CASSSGIDSNQPQHF. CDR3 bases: TGCGCCAGCAGCTCCGGGATTGATAGCAATCAGCCCCAGCATTTT.

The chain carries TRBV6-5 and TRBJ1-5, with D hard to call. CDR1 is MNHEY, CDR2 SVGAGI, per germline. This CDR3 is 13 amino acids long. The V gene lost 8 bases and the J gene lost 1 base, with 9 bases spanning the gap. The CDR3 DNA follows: TGTGCCAGCGCGGGATTGAGCAATCAGCCCCAGCATTTT. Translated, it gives CASAGLSNQPQHF.

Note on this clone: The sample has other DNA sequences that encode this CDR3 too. The CDR3 loop is CASSLGQGNEQYF. As DNA, the CDR3 is TGTGCCAGCAGTCTGGGACAGGGCAACGAGCAGTACTTC. The rearrangement uses TRBV27 and TRBJ2-7; 9 nucleotides match TRBD1. The CDR3 contains 13 residues. V was clipped by 5 bases and J by 5 bases; unmatched bases: 4. Looked up from germline, CDR1 is MNHEY and CDR2 is SMNVEV (reference sequence).

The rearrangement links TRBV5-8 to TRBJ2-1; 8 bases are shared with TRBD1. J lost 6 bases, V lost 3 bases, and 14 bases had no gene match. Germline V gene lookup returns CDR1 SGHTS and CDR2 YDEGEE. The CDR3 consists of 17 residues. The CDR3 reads CASSYGTGRGVPNEQFF. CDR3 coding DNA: TGTGCCAGCAGCTACGGGACAGGACGAGGGGTCCCCAATGAGCAGTTCTTC.

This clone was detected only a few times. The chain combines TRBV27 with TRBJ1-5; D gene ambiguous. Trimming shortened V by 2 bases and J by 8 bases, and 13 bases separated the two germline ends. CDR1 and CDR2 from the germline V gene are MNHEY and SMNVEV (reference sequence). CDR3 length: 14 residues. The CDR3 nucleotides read TGTGCCAGCAGTTTAATGGGTGGGCAAAAGCCCCAGCATTTT. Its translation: CASSLMGGQKPQHF.

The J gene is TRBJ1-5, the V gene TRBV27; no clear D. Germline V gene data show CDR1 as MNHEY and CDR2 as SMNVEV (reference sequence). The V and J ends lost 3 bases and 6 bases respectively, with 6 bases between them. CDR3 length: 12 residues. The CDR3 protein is CASSFSGQPQHF. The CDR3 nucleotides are TGTGCCAGCAGTTTCTCGGGTCAGCCCCAGCATTTT.

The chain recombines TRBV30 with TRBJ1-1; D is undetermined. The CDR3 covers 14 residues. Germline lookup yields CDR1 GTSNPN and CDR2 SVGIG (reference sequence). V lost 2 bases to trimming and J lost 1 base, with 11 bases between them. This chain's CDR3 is CAWSLEGRNTEAFF. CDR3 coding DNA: TGTGCCTGGAGTTTGGAGGGAAGGAACACTGAAGCTTTCTTT.

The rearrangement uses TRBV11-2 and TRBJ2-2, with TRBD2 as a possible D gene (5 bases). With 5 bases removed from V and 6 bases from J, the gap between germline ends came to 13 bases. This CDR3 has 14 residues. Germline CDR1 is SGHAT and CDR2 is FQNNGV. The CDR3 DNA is TGTGCCAGCAGCCCCACTAGTTTCCCCGGGGAGCTGTTTTTT. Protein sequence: CASSPTSFPGELFF. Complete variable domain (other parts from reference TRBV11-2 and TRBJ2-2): EAGVAQSPRYKIIEKRQSVAFWCNPISGHATLYWYQQILGQGPKLLIQFQNNGVVDDSQLPKDRFSAERLKGVDSTLKIQPAKLEDSAVYLCASSPTSFPGELFFGEGSRLTVL.

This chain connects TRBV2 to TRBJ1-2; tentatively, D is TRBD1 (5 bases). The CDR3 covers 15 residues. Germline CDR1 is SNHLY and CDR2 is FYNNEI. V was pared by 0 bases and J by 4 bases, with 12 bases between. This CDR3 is CASSEATGGTYGYTF. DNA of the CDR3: TGTGCCAGCAGTGAAGCCACCGGGGGGACCTATGGCTACACCTTC.

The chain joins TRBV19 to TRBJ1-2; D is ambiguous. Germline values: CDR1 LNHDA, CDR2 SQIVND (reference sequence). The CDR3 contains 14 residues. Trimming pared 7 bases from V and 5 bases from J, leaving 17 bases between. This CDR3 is CASIRNGVGYGYTF. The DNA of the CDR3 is TGTGCCAGTATCCGCAACGGGGTCGGGTATGGCTACACCTTC.

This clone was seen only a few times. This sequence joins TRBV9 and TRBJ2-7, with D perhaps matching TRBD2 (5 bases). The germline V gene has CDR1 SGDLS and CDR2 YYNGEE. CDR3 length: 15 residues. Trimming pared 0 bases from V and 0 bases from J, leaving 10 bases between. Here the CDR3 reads CASSVDSGSSYEQYF. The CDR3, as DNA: TGTGCCAGCAGCGTAGATAGTGGGAGCTCCTACGAGCAGTACTTC. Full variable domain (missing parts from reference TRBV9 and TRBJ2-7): DSGVTQTPKHLITATGQRVTLRCSPRSGDLSVYWYQQSLDQGLQFLIQYYNGEERAKGNILERFSAQQFPDLHSELNLSSLELGDSALYFCASSVDSGSSYEQYFGPGTRLTVT.

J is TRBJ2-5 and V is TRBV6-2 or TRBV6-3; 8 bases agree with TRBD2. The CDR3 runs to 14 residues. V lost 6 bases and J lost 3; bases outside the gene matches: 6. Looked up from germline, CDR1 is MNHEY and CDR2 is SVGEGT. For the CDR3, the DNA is TGTGCCAGCAGCACCGGGACTAGGAAAGAGACCCAGTACTTC. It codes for CASSTGTRKETQYF.